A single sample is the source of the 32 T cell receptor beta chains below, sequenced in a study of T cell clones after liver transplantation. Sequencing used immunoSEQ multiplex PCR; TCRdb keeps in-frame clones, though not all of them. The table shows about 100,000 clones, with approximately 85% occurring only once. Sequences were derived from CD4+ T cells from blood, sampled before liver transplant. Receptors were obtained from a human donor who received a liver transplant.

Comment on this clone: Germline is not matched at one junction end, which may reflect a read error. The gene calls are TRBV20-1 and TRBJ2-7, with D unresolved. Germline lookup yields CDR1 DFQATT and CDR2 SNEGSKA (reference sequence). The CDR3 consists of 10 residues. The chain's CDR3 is CSVRRHEQYF. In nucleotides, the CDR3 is TGCAGTGTTAGAAGGCACGAGCAGTACTTC.

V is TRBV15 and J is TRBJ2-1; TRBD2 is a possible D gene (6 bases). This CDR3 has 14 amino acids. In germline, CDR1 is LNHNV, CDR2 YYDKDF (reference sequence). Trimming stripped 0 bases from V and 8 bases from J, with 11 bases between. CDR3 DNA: TGTGCCACCAGCAGAGATCTGCGGGACGATGAGCAGTTCTTC. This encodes CATSRDLRDDEQFF.

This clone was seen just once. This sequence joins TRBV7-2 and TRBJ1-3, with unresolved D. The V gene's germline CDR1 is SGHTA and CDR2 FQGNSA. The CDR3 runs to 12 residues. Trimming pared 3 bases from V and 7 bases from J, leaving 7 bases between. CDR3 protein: CASSFDRNTIYF. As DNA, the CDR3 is TGTGCCAGCAGCTTTGACCGGAACACCATATATTTT. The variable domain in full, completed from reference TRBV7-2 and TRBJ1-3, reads GAGVSQSPSNKVTEKGKDVELRCDPISGHTALYWYRQSLGQGLEFLIYFQGNSAPDKSGLPSDRFSAERTGGSVSTLTIQRTQQEDSAVYLCASSFDRNTIYFGEGSWLTVV.

The CDR3 is CASSSRLAGEPGDTQYF. The CDR3 DNA reads as TGTGCCAGCAGCTCCCGACTAGCGGGAGAGCCAGGGGATACGCAGTATTTT. The gene calls are TRBV9 and TRBJ2-3, with TRBD2 matching 12 bases. The V and J ends lost 4 bases and 6 bases, in that order; junction bases with no gene match: 12. Germline CDR1 and CDR2: SGDLS and YYNGEE. The CDR3 totals 17 residues.

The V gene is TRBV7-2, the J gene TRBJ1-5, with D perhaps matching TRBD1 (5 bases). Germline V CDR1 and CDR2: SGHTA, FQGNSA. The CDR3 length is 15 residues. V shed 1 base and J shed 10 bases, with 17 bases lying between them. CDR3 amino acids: CASSLGGEVSLPQHF. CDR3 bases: TGTGCCAGCAGCTTAGGGGGGGAGGTGTCGCTTCCCCAGCATTTT.

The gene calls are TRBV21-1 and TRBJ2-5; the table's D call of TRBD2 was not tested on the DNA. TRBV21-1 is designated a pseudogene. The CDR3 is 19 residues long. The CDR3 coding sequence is TGTGCCAGCAGCTCCCCGACAAGGAAGGGATGTACAGAGGGAGAGACCCAGTACTTC. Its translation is CASSSPTRKGCTEGETQYF.

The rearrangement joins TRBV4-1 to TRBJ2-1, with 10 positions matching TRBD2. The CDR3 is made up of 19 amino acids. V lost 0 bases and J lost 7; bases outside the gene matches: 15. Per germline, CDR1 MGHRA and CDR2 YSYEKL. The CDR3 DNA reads TGCGCCAGCAGCCAAGACCGGCTGTTCCAGCGGGGGGGCCGGAATGAGCAGTTCTTC. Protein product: CASSQDRLFQRGGRNEQFF.

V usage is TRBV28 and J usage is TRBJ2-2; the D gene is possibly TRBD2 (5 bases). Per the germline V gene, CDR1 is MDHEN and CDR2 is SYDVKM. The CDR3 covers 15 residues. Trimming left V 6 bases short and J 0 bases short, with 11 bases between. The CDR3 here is CASSPPGTNTGELFF. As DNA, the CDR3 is TGTGCCAGCAGCCCACCGGGAACGAACACCGGGGAGCTGTTTTTT.

CDR3: CASSLEQGYNGYTF. The CDR3 bases are TGCGCCAGCAGCTTGGAACAGGGATACAATGGCTACACCTTC. The chain combines TRBV5-1 with TRBJ1-2, with TRBD1 as a possible D gene (6 bases). CDR3 size: 14 residues. Germline V gene sequence: CDR1 SGHRS, CDR2 YFSETQ. V lost 0 bases to trimming and J lost 6 bases, with 12 bases between them.

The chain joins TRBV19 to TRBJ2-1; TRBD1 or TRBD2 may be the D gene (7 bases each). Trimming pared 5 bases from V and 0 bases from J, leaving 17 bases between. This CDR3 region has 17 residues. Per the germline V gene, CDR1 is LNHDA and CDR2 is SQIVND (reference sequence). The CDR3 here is CASSSRGGEDSYNEQFF. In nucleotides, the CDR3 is TGTGCCAGTAGTTCCAGGGGGGGAGAGGACTCCTACAATGAGCAGTTCTTC.

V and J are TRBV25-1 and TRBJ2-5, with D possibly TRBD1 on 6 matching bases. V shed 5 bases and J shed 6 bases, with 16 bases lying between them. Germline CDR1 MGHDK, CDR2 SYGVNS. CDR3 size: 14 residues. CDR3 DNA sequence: TGTGCCAGCAGTATAGGGGGTCCCTTACAGACCCAGTACTTC. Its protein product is CASSIGGPLQTQYF.

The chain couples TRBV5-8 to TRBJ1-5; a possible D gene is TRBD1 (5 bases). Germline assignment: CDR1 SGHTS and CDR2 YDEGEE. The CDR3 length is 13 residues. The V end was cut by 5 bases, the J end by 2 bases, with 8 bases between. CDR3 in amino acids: CASSRDRNQPQHF. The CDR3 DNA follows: TGTGCCAGCAGTAGGGACCGCAATCAGCCCCAGCATTTT.

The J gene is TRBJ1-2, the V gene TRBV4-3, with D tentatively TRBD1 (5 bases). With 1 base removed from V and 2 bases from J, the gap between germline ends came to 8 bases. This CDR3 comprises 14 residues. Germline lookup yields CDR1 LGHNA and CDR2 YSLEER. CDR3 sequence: CASSQGGSNYGYTF. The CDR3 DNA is TGCGCCAGCAGCCAAGGGGGCAGCAACTATGGCTACACCTTC.

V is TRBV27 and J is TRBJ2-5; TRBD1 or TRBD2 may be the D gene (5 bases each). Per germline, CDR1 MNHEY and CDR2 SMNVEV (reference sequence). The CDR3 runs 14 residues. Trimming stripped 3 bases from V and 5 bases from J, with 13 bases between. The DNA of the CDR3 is TGTGCCAGCAGTTTTAGAGGCAGGGACGAGACCCAGTACTTC. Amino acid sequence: CASSFRGRDETQYF.

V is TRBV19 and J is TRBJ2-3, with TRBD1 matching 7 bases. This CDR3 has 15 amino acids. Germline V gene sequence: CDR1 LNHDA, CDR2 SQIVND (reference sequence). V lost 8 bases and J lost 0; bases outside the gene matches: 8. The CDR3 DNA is TGTGCCAGTGAAGGGGGCCGGGCGAGCACAGATACGCAGTATTTT. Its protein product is CASEGGRASTDTQYF.

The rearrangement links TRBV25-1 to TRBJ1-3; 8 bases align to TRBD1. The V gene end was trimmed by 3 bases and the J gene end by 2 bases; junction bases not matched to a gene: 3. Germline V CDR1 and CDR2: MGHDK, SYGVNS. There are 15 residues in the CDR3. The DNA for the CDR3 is TGTGCCAGCAGTGATCAGACAGGGGCTGGAAACACCATATATTTT. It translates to CASSDQTGAGNTIYF.

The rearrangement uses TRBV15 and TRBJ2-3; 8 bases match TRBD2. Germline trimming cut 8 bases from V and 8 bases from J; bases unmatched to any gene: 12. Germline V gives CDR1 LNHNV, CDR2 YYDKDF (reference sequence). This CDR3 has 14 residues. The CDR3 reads CATSPGGGRGTQYF. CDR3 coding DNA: TGTGCCACCTCACCCGGGGGGGGAAGGGGTACGCAGTATTTT.

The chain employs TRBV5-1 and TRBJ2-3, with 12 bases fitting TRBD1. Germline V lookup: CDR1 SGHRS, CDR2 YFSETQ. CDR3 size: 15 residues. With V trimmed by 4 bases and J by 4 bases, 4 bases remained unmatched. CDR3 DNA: TGCGCCAGCAGCCAGGGACAGGGGGCCTCAGATACGCAGTATTTT. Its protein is CASSQGQGASDTQYF.

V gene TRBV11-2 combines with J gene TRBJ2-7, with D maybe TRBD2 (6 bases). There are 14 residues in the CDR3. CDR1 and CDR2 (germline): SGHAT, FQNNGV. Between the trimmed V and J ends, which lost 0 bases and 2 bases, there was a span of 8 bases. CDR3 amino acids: CASSLDPGAYEQYF. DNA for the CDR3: TGTGCCAGCAGCTTAGATCCGGGAGCCTACGAGCAGTACTTC.

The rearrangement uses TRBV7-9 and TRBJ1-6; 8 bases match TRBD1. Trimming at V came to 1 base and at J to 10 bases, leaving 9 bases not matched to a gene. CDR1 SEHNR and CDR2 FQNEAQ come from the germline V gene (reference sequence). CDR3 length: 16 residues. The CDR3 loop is CASSLEGTGGRSPLHF. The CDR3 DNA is TGTGCCAGCAGCTTAGAGGGGACAGGCGGTCGGTCACCCCTCCACTTT. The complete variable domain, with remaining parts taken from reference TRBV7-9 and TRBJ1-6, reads DTGVSQNPRHKITKRGQNVTFRCDPISEHNRLYWYRQTLGQGPEFLTYFQNEAQLEKSRLLSDRFSAERPKGSFSTLEIQRTEQGDSAMYLCASSLEGTGGRSPLHFGNGTRLTVT.

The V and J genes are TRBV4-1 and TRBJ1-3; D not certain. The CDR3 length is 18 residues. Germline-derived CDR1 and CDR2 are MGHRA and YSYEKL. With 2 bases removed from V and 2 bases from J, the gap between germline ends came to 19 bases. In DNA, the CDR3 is TGCGCCAGCAGCCAATTTCGTGCAGGCCGGGCGACTGGAAACACCATATATTTT. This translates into CASSQFRAGRATGNTIYF.

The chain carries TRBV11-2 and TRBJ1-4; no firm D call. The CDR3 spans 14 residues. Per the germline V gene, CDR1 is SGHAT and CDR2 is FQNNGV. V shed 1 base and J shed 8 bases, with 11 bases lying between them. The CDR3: CASSLAGRPEKLFF. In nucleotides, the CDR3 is TGTGCCAGCAGCTTAGCAGGACGACCCGAAAAACTGTTTTTT.

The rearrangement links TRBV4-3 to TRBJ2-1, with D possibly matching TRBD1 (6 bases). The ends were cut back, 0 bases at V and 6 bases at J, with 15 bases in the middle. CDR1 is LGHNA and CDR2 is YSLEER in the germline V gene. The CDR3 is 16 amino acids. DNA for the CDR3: TGCGCCAGCAGCCAAGATTGGCGACAGGACGTCAATGAGCAGTTCTTC. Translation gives CASSQDWRQDVNEQFF.

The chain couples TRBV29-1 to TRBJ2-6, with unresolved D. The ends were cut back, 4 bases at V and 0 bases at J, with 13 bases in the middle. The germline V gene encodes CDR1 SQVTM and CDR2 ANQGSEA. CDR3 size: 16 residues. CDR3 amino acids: CSVGPRRLSGANVLTF. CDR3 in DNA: TGCAGCGTTGGACCCAGGCGTCTCTCTGGGGCCAACGTCCTGACTTTC.

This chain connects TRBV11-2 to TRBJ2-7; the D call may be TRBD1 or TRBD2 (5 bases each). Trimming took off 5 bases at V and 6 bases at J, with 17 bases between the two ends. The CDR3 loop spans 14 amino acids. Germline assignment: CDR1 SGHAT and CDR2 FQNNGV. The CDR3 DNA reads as TGTGCCAGCAGCGCGTTGAGAGAGGGGTTCGAGCAGTACTTC. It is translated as CASSALREGFEQYF.

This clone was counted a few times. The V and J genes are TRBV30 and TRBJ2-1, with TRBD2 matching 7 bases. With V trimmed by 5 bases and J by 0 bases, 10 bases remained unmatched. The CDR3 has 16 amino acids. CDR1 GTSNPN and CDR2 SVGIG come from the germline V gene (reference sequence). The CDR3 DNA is TGTGCCTGGGCTAAAGCGGGAACCGCCTCCTACAATGAGCAGTTCTTC. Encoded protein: CAWAKAGTASYNEQFF. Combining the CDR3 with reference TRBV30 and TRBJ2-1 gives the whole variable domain SQTIHQWPATLVQPVGSPLSLECTVEGTSNPNLYWYRQAAGRGLQLLFYSVGIGQISSEVPQNLSASRPQDRQFILSSKKLLLSDSGFYLCAWAKAGTASYNEQFFGPGTRLTVL.

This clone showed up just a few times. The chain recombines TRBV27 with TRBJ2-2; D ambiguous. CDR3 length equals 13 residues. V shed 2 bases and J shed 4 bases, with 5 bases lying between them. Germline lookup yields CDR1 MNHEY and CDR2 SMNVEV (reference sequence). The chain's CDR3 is CASSLRVTGELFF. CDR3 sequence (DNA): TGTGCCAGCAGTTTACGTGTCACCGGGGAGCTGTTTTTT.

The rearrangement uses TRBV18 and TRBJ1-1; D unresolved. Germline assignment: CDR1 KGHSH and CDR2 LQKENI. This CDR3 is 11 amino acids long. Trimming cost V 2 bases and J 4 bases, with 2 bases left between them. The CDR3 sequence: CASSPSTEAFF. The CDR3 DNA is TGTGCCAGCTCACCAAGCACTGAAGCTTTCTTT.

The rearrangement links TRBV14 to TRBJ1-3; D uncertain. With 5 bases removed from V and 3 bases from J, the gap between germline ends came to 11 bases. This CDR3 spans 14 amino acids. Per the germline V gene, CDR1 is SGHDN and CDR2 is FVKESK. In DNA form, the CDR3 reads TGTGCCAGCAGCAGTGGGTTACGTGGAAACACCATATATTTT. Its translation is CASSSGLRGNTIYF.

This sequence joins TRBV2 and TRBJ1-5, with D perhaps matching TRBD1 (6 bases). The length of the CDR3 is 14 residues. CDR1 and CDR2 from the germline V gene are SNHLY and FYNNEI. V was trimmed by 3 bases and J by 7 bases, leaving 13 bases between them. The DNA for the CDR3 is TGTGCCAGCAGTGAGGGAAAGAGGGGGCAGCCCCAGCATTTT. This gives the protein CASSEGKRGQPQHF.

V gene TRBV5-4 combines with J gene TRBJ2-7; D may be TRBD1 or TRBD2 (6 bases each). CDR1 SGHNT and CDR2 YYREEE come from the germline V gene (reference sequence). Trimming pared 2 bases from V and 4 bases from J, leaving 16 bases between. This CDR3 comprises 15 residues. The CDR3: CASSLVRGGAYEQYF. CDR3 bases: TGTGCCAGCAGCTTAGTCAGGGGAGGCGCGTACGAGCAGTACTTC.

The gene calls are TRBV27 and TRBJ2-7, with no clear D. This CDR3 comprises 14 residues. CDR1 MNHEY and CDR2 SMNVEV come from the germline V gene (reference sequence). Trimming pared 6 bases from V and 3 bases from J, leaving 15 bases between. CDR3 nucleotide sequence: TGTGCCAGCAGGAGACCCGGAATGGACTACGAGCAGTACTTC. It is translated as CASRRPGMDYEQYF.